A single sample is the source of the 13 T cell receptor beta chains below, sequenced in a study of glioma-infiltrating T cells. TCR alpha and beta CDR3 regions were amplified from RNA using iRepertoire nested multiplex PCR. One entry per CDR3 protein, called by TCRdb with MiXCR from the multiplex PCR reads. The sample yields about 3,900 distinct CDR3 sequences, about a third seen once. The specimen sequenced was glioma tissue, nonneoplastic brain tissue, or PBMCs (not recorded which). These receptors all stem from a human donor with low-grade glioma or glioblastoma, undergoing nonglioma brain surgery, or in good health (not recorded which).

This clonotype occurred many times. J is TRBJ2-5 and V is TRBV5-4; D perhaps matches TRBD2 (6 bases). Trimming cost V 4 bases and J 6 bases, with 19 bases left between them. The CDR3 spans 15 residues. Germline lookup yields CDR1 SGHNT and CDR2 YYREEE (reference sequence). The CDR3 loop is CASSGEFGGRQTQYF. The DNA for the CDR3 is TGTGCCAGCAGCGGGGAATTCGGGGGTAGGCAGACCCAGTACTTC.

A note on this clonotype: A much larger clone differs by one base, so this may be a read error. The genes are TRBV20-1 and TRBJ2-5; D unresolved. CDR3 length: 14 amino acids. In germline, CDR1 is DFQATT, CDR2 SNEGSKA (reference sequence). The CDR3 sequence: CSASRSYNQETKYF. The CDR3 coding sequence is TGCAGTGCTAGCCGTTCGTACAACCAAGAGACCAAGTACTTC.

This clonotype is medium-sized by share. The chain combines TRBV20-1 with TRBJ2-7; the match to TRBD1 covers 10 bases. The CDR3 length is 13 residues. Trimming cost V 5 bases and J 3 bases; bases outside gene matches: 4. From germline, CDR1 is DFQATT and CDR2 SNEGSKA (reference sequence). The CDR3 region has the DNA TGCAGTGCTCAAAGGGACAGGGGCTACGAGCAGTACTTC. This sequence encodes CSAQRDRGYEQYF.

The V call is TRBV19, the J call TRBJ2-7, with D maybe TRBD1 (6 bases). The V gene's germline CDR1 is LNHDA and CDR2 SQIVND (reference sequence). V was cut by 3 bases and J by 5 bases, with 14 bases left in between. This CDR3 spans 14 amino acids. The CDR3 region is CASSIGTPSNEQYF. The CDR3 nucleotides are TGTGCCAGTAGTATCGGGACACCTTCCAACGAGCAGTACTTC.

This clonotype ranks as large (0.1 to 1%). The chain uses TRBV6-1 and TRBJ1-5; 9 nucleotides match TRBD1. J was trimmed by 1 base and V by 5 bases; bases with no gene match: 6. Germline CDR1 and CDR2: MNHNS and SASEGT. The CDR3 is 16 residues long. The CDR3 sequence: CASSSRTGASNQPQHF. The CDR3 DNA reads as TGTGCCAGCAGTTCCCGGACAGGGGCGAGCAATCAGCCCCAGCATTTT.

By frequency in the sample, this clonotype is medium-sized. This chain connects TRBV28 to TRBJ2-5, with 9 bases identical to TRBD2. Germline assignment: CDR1 MDHEN and CDR2 SYDVKM. Losses at the gene ends were 3 bases for V and 5 bases for J; bases not matched to a gene: 7. The CDR3 is 15 amino acids. CDR3 in amino acids: CASSLGGTSLETQYF. The CDR3 region has the DNA TGTGCCAGCAGTTTGGGGGGGACTAGCCTTGAGACCCAGTACTTC. Combining the CDR3 with reference TRBV28 and TRBJ2-5 gives the whole variable domain DVKVTQSSRYLVKRTGEKVFLECVQDMDHENMFWYRQDPGLGLRLIYFSYDVKMKEKGDIPEGYSVSREKKERFSLILESASTNQTSMYLCASSLGGTSLETQYFGPGTRLLVL.

The chain joins TRBV11-2 to TRBJ1-2; D is unclear. V lost 3 bases to trimming and J lost 7 bases, with 15 bases between them. The germline V gene encodes CDR1 SGHAT and CDR2 FQNNGV. CDR3 length: 14 residues. The CDR3 protein is CASSLRDCTFGYTF. Written as DNA, the CDR3 is TGTGCCAGCAGCTTGCGTGACTGTACGTTTGGCTACACCTTC.

J is TRBJ2-7 and V is TRBV5-1, with D tentatively TRBD1 or TRBD2 (5 bases each). Trimming shortened V by 4 bases and J by 3 bases, and 17 bases separated the two germline ends. CDR3 size: 15 residues. Germline loops: CDR1 SGHRS, CDR2 YFSETQ. The CDR3 DNA follows: TGCGCCAGCAGCGCCCATGAGGGACCCTTCTACGAGCAGTACTTC. This encodes CASSAHEGPFYEQYF.

The gene calls are TRBV19 and TRBJ1-1, with TRBD1 matching 10 bases. The trim removed 6 bases at V and 1 base at J, leaving 11 bases unmatched. This CDR3 region has 17 residues. CDR1 and CDR2 from the germline V gene are LNHDA and SQIVND (reference sequence). Here the CDR3 DNA reads TGTGCCAGTAGCGAACCCGGGACAGGGGCGAGGAACACTGAAGCTTTCTTT. This encodes CASSEPGTGARNTEAFF. The whole variable domain, filled in from reference TRBV19 and TRBJ1-1, reads DGGITQSPKYLFRKEGQNVTLSCEQNLNHDAMYWYRQDPGQGLRLIYYSQIVNDFQKGDIAEGYSVSREKKESFPLTVTSAQKNPTAFYLCASSEPGTGARNTEAFFGQGTRLTVV.

In its sample, this clonotype was seen many times. The rearrangement links TRBV2 to TRBJ2-1; 8 positions match TRBD2. V dropped 4 bases and J dropped 1; count of bases not matched to a gene: 6. The germline CDR1 and CDR2 sequences are SNHLY and FYNNEI. This CDR3 contains 16 residues. This CDR3 is CASSVAGGGSYNEQFF. CDR3 sequence (DNA): TGTGCCAGCAGTGTTGCGGGGGGAGGTTCCTACAATGAGCAGTTCTTC.

This clonotype is judged medium-sized (0.01 to 0.1%). This chain joins TRBV3-1 and TRBJ2-7; TRBD2 might be the D (6 bases). Germline CDR1 is LGHDT and CDR2 is YNNKEL (reference sequence). The CDR3 is 15 amino acids. V was shortened by 0 bases and J by 3 bases, with 12 bases between the two germline ends. The CDR3 DNA is TGTGCCAGCAGCCAAGAGCGCCTAGCGATCTACGAGCAGTACTTC. This sequence encodes CASSQERLAIYEQYF.

In this sample, this clonotype turned up many times. This chain uses TRBV29-1 with TRBJ2-5; a weak D match, TRBD1 (6 bases). V was pared by 6 bases and J by 5 bases, with 13 bases between. Germline assignment: CDR1 SQVTM and CDR2 ANQGSEA. The CDR3 runs 12 residues. The CDR3 loop is CSVSRGEETQYF. The CDR3 DNA reads TGCAGCGTGAGCAGGGGAGAGGAGACCCAGTACTTC.

This clonotype was counted many times. The V gene is TRBV19, the J gene TRBJ2-2; 10 bases are a match to TRBD1. CDR1 LNHDA and CDR2 SQIVND come from the germline V gene (reference sequence). This CDR3 is 16 amino acids long. V lost 4 bases and J lost 1; bases outside the gene matches: 3. The CDR3 loop reads CASSTRDRGNTGELFF. The CDR3 DNA reads as TGTGCCAGTAGTACCCGGGACAGGGGGAACACCGGGGAGCTGTTTTTT.